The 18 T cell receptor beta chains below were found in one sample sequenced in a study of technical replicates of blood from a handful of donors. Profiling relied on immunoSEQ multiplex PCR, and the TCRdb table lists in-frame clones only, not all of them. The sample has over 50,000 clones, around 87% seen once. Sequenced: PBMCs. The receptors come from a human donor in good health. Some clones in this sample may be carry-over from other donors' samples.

The CDR3 is CASSRNPGLEMYEQYF. Here the CDR3 DNA reads TGCGCCAGCAGTCGTAATCCGGGACTAGAGATGTACGAGCAGTACTTC. V gene TRBV5-1 combines with J gene TRBJ2-7; the match to TRBD2 covers 8 bases. Germline trimming cut 5 bases from V and 4 bases from J; bases unmatched to any gene: 14. The germline V gene has CDR1 SGHRS and CDR2 YFSETQ. The CDR3 is 16 amino acids. Using reference TRBV5-1 and TRBJ2-7 for the parts outside the CDR3, the full variable domain is KAGVTQTPRYLIKTRGQQVTLSCSPISGHRSVSWYQQTPGQGLQFLFEYFSETQRNKGNFPGRFSGRQFSNSRSEMNVSTLELGDSALYLCASSRNPGLEMYEQYFGPGTRLTVT.

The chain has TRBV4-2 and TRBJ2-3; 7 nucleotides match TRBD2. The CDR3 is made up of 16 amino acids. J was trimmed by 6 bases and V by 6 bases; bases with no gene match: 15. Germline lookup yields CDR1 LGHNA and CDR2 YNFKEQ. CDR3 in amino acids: CASRGNGGGPRDTQYF. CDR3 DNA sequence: TGTGCCAGCAGGGGGAACGGGGGAGGGCCGAGGGATACGCAGTATTTT.

The DNA of the CDR3 is TGTGCCAGCAGCACCGGGACTAGCGGCTCCTATAGCACAGATACGCAGTATTTT. It yields the protein CASSTGTSGSYSTDTQYF. The rearrangement links TRBV11-2 to TRBJ2-3; 11 bases align to TRBD2. The CDR3 is 18 amino acids. V lost 5 bases to trimming and J lost 0 bases; unmatched junction nucleotides: 10. Germline V gene lookup returns CDR1 SGHAT and CDR2 FQNNGV.

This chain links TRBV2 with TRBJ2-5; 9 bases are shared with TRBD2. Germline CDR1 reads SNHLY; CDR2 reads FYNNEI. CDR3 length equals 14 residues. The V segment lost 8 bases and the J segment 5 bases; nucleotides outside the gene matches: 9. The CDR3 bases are TGTGCCAGCGTGGAGCGGGGGGCCCAGGAGACCCAGTACTTC. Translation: CASVERGAQETQYF.

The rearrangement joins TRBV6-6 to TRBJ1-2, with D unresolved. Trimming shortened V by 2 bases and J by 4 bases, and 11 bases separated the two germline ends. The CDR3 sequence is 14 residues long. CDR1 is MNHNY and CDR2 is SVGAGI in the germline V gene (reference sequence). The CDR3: CASSYEGVRYGYTF. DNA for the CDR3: TGTGCCAGCAGTTACGAAGGAGTTCGCTATGGCTACACCTTC.

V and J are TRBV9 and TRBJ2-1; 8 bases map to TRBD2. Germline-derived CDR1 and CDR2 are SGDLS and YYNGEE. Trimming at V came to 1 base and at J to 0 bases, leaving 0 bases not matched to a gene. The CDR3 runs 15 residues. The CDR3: CASSVSGSSYNEQFF. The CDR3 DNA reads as TGTGCCAGCAGCGTAAGCGGGAGCTCCTACAATGAGCAGTTCTTC.

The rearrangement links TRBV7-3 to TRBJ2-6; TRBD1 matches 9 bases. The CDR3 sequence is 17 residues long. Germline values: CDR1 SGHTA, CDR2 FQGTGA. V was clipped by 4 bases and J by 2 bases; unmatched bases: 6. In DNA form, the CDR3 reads TGTGCCAGCAGCTACAGGACAGGGGAGGCTGGGGCCAACGTCCTGACTTTC. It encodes CASSYRTGEAGANVLTF.

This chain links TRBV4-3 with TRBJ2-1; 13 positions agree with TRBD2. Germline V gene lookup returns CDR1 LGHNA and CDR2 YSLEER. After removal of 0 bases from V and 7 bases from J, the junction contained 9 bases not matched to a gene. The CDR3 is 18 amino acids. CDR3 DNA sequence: TGCGCCAGCAGCCAAGAACCCCTACTAGCGGGAGGGTTAAATGAGCAGTTCTTC. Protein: CASSQEPLLAGGLNEQFF.

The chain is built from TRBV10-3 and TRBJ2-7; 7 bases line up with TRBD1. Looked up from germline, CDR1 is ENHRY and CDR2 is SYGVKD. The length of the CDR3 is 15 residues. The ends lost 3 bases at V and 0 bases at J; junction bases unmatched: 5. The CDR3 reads CAISEGQESSYEQYF. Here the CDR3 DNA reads TGTGCCATCAGTGAAGGACAGGAGAGCTCCTACGAGCAGTACTTC.

CDR3 sequence (DNA): TGTGCCACCAGCAGAGATTTGCAGGATGGCTACACCTTC. Translated: CATSRDLQDGYTF. The V and J genes are TRBV15 and TRBJ1-2; D is unresolved. The CDR3 has 13 residues. V was trimmed by 0 bases and J by 6 bases, leaving 8 bases between them. Germline CDR1 reads LNHNV; CDR2 reads YYDKDF (reference sequence).

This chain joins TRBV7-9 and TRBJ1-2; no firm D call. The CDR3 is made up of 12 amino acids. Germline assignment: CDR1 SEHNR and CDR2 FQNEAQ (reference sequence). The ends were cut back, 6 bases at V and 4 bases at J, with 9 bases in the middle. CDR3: CASRSGGYGYTF. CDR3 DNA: TGTGCCAGCAGATCCGGAGGCTATGGCTACACCTTC.

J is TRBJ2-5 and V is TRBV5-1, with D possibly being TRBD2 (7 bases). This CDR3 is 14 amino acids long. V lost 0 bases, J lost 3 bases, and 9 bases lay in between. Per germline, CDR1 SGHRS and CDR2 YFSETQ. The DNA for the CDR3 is TGCGCCAGCAGCTTGGAGGGGGGGGAAGAGACCCAGTACTTC. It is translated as CASSLEGGEETQYF. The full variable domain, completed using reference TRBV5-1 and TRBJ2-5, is KAGVTQTPRYLIKTRGQQVTLSCSPISGHRSVSWYQQTPGQGLQFLFEYFSETQRNKGNFPGRFSGRQFSNSRSEMNVSTLELGDSALYLCASSLEGGEETQYFGPGTRLLVL.

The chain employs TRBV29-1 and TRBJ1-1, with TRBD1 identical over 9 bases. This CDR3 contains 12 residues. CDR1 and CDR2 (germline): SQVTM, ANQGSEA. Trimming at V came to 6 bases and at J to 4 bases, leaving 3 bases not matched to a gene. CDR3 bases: TGCAGCGTCACGGGACAGGGCACTGAAGCTTTCTTT. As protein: CSVTGQGTEAFF.

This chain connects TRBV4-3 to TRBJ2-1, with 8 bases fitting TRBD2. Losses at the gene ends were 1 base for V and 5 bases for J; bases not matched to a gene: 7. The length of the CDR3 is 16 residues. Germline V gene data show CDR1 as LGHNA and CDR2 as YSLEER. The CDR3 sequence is CASSQVPGLDHNEQFF. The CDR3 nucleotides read TGCGCCAGCAGCCAAGTGCCGGGACTAGACCACAATGAGCAGTTCTTC.

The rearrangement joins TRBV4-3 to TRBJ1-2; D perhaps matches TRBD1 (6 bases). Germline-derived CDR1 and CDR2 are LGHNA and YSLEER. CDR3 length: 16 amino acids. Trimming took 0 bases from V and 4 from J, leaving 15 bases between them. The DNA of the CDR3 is TGCGCCAGCAGCCAAGATTATGTGGGGGCGAGCTATGGCTACACCTTC. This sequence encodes CASSQDYVGASYGYTF.

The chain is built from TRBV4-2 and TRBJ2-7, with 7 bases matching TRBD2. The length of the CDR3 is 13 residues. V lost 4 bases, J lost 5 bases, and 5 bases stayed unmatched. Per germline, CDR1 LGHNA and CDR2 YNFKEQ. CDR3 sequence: CASSRGEGNEQYF. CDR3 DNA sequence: TGTGCCAGCAGCCGGGGGGAGGGCAACGAGCAGTACTTC.

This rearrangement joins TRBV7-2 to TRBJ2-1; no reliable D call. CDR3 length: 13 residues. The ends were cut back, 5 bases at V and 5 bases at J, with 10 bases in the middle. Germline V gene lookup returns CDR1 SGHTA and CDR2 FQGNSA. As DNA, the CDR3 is TGTGCCAGCAGCCTCGCCCGGGACAATGAGCAGTTCTTC. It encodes CASSLARDNEQFF.

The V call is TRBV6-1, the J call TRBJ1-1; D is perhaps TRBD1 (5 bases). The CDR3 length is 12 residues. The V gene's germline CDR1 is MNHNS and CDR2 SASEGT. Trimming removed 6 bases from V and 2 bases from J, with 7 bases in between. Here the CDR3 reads CASRTVNTEAFF. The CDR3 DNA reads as TGTGCCAGCAGGACAGTTAACACTGAAGCTTTCTTT.